This T cell receptor (beta chain) is drawn from a study of cytomegalovirus exposure and HLA in healthy donors. Findings of the study overall: The authors later found HLA-associated TCR beta chains more clonally expanded than equally common others.

Amplification used 60 Vbeta primers and 13 Jbeta primers. Generated by immunoSEQ multiplex PCR, the TCRdb table keeps only in-frame clones and is missing some. The data contain around 140,000 clones, 78% of them singletons. Details on this clone: Antigen unknown.

The origin of this receptor is a woman under 30 in good health and CMV-seronegative. Sequenced sample: PBMCs.

The CDR3 sequence: CASSLGGGPNEQFF. The CDR3 DNA follows: TGTGCCAGCAGCTTGGGGGGGGGACCCAATGAGCAGTTCTTC. This rearrangement joins TRBV5-6 to TRBJ2-1; 7 nucleotides line up with TRBD2. This CDR3 contains 14 residues. The V gene end was trimmed by 0 bases and the J gene end by 6 bases; junction bases not matched to a gene: 3. Germline V gene lookup returns CDR1 SGHDT and CDR2 YYEEEE.